This T cell receptor beta chain was documented in a study of blood T cells in healthy people across ages. The CDR3 loop spans 12 amino acids. V lost 6 bases, J lost 8 bases, and 13 bases lay in between. Germline assignment: CDR1 SQVTM and CDR2 ANQGSEA. The second PCR ran roughly 6 to 11 cycles with a sample-barcoded 5' primer and J-beta primers. Each CDR3 protein is one row after TCRdb ran MiXCR on the 5' RACE reads. The sample lists roughly 1,500,000 distinct CDR3 sequences, 34% occurring once. Sequences were obtained from blood. The receptor was isolated from a woman between 25 and 40 years old in good health. The chain recombines TRBV29-1 with TRBJ1-4; D ambiguous. CDR3 in amino acids: CSVRKSGEKLFF. The DNA for the CDR3 is TGCAGCGTCCGGAAATCTGGGGAAAAACTGTTTTTT.